What follows is one T cell receptor beta chain and its context. Additional DNA sequences in this sample encode the identical CDR3. The CDR3 is 13 amino acids. V was clipped by 0 bases and J by 1 base, with 5 bases between them. Germline V gene lookup returns CDR1 SGHNT and CDR2 YYREEE (reference sequence). This specimen belongs to a study of blood T cell repertoires in COVID-19. In the original workflow: Using reference gene primer amplification, nucleated cell counts were estimated. Assay used: immunoSEQ multiplex PCR; TCRdb lists only in-frame clones, some missing. The D gene and trimming were derived from the DNA, and the V and J assignments and clone size from that table. This sample yields about 180,000 clones, of which 80% to 90% are seen a single time; under 2% belongs to the top ten.

This clonotype was sampled from a young man who had recovered from COVID-19. The source material was peripheral blood. This rearrangement joins TRBV5-4 to TRBJ2-7; D is uncertain. The CDR3 DNA follows: TGTGCCAGCAGCTTGGCCGGGTCCTACGAGCAGTACTTC. As protein: CASSLAGSYEQYF. The entire variable domain, with the rest obtained from reference TRBV5-4 and TRBJ2-7, is as follows: ETGVTQSPTHLIKTRGQQVTLRCSSQSGHNTVSWYQQALGQGPQFIFQYYREEENGRGNFPPRFSGLQFPNYSSELNVNALELDDSALYLCASSLAGSYEQYFGPGTRLTVT.